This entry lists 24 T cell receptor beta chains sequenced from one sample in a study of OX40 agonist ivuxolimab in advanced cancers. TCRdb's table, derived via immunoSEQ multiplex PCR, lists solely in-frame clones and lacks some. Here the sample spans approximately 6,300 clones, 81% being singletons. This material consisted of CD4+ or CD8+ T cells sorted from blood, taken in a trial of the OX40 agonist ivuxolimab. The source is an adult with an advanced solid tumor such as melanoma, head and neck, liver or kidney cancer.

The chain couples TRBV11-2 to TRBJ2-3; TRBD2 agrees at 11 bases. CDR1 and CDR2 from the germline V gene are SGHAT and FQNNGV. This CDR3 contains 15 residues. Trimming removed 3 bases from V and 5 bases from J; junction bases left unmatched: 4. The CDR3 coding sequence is TGTGCCAGCAGCTTTAGCGGGGGGGCCGGAGATACGCAGTATTTT. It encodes CASSFSGGAGDTQYF.

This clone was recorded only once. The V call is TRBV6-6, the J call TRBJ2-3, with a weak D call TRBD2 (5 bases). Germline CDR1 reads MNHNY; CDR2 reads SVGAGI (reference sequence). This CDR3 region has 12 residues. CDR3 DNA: TGTCCCTGGGCGGGTGGCACAGATACGCAGTATTTT. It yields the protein CPWAGGTDTQYF.

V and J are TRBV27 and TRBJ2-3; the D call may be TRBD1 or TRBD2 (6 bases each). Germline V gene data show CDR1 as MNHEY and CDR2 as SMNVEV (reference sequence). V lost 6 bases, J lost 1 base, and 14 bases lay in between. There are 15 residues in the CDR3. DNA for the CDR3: TGTGCCAGCAGGAGGGGGGCTTACGGCACAGATACGCAGTATTTT. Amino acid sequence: CASRRGAYGTDTQYF.

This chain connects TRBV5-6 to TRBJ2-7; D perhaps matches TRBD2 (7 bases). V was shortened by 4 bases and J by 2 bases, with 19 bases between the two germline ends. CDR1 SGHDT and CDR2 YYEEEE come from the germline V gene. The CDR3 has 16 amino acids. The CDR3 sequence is CASSAGGGLVAYEQYF. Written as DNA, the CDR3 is TGTGCCAGCAGCGCTGGGGGGGGGCTAGTCGCCTACGAGCAGTACTTC.

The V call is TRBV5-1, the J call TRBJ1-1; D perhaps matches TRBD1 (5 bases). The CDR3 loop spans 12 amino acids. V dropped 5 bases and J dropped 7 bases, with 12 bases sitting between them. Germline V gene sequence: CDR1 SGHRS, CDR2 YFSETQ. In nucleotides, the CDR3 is TGCGCCAGCAGGGGGACCTCGGGTGAAGCTTTCTTT. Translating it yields CASRGTSGEAFF. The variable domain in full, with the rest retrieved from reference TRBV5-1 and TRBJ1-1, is KAGVTQTPRYLIKTRGQQVTLSCSPISGHRSVSWYQQTPGQGLQFLFEYFSETQRNKGNFPGRFSGRQFSNSRSEMNVSTLELGDSALYLCASRGTSGEAFFGQGTRLTVV.

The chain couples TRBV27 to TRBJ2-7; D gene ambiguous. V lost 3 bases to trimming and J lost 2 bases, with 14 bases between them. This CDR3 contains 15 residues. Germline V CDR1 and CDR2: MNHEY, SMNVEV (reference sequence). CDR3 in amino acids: CASSFVRNGAYEQYF. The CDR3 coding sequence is TGTGCCAGCAGTTTCGTCCGGAATGGGGCCTACGAGCAGTACTTC.

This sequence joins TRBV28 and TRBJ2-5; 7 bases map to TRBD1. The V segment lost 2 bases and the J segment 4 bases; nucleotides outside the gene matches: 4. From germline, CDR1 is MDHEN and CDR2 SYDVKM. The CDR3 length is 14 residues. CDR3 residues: CASSLDRVRETQYF. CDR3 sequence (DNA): TGTGCCAGCAGTTTAGACAGGGTGCGAGAGACCCAGTACTTC.

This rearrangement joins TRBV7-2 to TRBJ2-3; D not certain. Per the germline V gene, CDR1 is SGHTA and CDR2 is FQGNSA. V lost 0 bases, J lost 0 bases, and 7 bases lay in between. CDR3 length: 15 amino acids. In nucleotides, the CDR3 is TGTGCCAGCAGCTTAGCGACGCGGAGCACAGATACGCAGTATTTT. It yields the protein CASSLATRSTDTQYF.

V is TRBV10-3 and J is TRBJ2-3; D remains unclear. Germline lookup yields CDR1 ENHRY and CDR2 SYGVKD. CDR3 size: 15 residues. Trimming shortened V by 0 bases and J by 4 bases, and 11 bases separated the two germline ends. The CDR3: CAISESIGAADTQYF. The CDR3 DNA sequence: TGTGCCATCAGTGAGTCCATAGGTGCGGCAGATACGCAGTATTTT.

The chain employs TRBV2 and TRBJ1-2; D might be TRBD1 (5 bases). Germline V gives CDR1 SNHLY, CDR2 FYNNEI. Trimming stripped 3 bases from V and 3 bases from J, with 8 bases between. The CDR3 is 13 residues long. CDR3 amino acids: CASSDGGDYGYTF. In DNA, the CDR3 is TGTGCCAGCAGTGACGGGGGGGACTATGGCTACACCTTC.

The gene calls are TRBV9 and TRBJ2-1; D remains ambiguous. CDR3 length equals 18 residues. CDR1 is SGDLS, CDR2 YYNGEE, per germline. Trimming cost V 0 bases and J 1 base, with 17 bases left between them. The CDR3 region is CASSVAPGGRVSYNEQFF. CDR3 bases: TGTGCCAGCAGCGTAGCTCCGGGCGGTAGGGTTTCCTACAATGAGCAGTTCTTC.

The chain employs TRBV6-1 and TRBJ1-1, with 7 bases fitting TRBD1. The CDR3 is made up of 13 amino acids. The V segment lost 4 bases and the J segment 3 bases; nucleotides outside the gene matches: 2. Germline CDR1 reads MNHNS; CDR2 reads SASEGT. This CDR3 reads CASSVGTDTEAFF. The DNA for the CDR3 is TGTGCCAGCAGTGTAGGGACAGACACTGAAGCTTTCTTT.

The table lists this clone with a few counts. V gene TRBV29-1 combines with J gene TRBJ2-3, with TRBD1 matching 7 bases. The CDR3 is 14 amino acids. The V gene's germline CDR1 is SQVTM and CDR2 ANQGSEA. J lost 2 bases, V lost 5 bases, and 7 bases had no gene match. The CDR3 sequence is CSVLYRGDTDTQYF. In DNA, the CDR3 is TGCAGCGTTCTCTACAGGGGCGACACAGATACGCAGTATTTT.

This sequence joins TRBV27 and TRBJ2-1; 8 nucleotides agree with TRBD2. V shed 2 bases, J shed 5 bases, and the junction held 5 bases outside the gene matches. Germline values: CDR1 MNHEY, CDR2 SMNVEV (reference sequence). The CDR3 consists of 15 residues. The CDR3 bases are TGTGCCAGCAGTTTAGGGGGTAGCGGGGACAATGAGCAGTTCTTC. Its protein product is CASSLGGSGDNEQFF.

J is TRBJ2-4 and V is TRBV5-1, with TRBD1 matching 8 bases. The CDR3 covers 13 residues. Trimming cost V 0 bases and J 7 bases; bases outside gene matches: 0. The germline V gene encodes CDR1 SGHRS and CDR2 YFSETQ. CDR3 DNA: TGCGCCAGCAGCTTGGGGACAGGGAACATTCAGTACTTC. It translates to CASSLGTGNIQYF.

The CDR3 here is CAQEAYAIQRYGYTF. The CDR3 DNA follows: TGTGCCCAGGAAGCATATGCTATCCAACGCTATGGCTACACCTTC. This chain links TRBV30 with TRBJ1-2; D not certain. CDR1 and CDR2 from the germline V gene are GTSNPN and SVGIG (reference sequence). The CDR3 loop spans 15 amino acids. The V and J ends lost 8 bases and 4 bases respectively, with 23 bases between them.

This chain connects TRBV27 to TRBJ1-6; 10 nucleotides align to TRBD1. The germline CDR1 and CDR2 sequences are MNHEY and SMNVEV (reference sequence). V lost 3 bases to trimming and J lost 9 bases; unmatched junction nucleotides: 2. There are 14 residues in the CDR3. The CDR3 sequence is CASSLGQGISPLHF. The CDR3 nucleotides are TGTGCCAGCAGTTTGGGACAGGGGATTTCACCCCTCCACTTT.

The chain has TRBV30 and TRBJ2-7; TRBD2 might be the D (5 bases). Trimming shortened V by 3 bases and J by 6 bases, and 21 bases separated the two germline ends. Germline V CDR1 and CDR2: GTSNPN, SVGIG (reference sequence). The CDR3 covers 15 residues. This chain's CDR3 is CAWSLLGGSASEQYF. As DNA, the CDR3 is TGTGCCTGGAGCCTCCTGGGCGGGTCAGCATCCGAGCAGTACTTC.

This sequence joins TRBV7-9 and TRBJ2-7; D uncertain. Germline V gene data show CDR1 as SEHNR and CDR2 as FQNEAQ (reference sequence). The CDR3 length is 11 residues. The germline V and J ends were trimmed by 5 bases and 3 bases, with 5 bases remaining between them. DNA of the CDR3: TGTGCCAGCAGCGTGAGCTACGAGCAGTACTTC. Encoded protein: CASSVSYEQYF.

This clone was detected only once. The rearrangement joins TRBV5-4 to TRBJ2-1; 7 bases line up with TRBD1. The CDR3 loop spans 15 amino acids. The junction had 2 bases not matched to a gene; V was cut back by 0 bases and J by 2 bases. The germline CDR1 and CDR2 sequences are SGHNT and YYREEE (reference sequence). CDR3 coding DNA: TGTGCCAGCAGCTTGGGAGACAGGGCCTACAATGAGCAGTTCTTC. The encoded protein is CASSLGDRAYNEQFF.

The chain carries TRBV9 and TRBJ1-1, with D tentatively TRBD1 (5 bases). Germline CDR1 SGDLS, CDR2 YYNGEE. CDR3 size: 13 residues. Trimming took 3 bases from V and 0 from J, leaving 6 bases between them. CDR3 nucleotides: TGTGCCAGCAGCGGGGGGGTGAACACTGAAGCTTTCTTT. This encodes CASSGGVNTEAFF.

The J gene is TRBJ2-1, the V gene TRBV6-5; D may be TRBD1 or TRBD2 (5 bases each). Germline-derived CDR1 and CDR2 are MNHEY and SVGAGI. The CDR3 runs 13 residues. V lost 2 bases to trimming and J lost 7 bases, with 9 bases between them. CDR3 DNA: TGTGCCAGCAGTTACGGTGAGGGGAATGAGCAGTTCTTC. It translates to CASSYGEGNEQFF.

DNA of the CDR3: TGTGCCAGCAGCTTGGAGTCTACCTACGAGCAGTACTTC. As protein: CASSLESTYEQYF. The gene calls are TRBV5-5 and TRBJ2-7; D remains ambiguous. The V gene lost 0 bases and the J gene lost 2 bases, with 6 bases spanning the gap. Germline values: CDR1 SGHKS, CDR2 YYEKEE (reference sequence). CDR3 size: 13 residues.

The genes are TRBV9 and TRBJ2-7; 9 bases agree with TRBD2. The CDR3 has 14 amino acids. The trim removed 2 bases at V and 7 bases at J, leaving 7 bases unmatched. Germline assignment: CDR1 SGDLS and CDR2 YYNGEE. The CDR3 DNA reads TGTGCCAGCAGCGTGAGTCTAGCGGGAAGGGAGCAGTACTTC. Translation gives CASSVSLAGREQYF.